The 5 T cell receptor beta chains presented below share a single source sample, sequenced in a study of metastatic and nonmetastatic thyroid tumors. TCRdb re-clonotyped the PCR reads through MiXCR. The sample gives over 8,500 clones, roughly 28% of which show up once; about 9.4% is in the top ten. Thyroid surgery was performed in patients who had received no treatment beforehand. The sample comprised tumor tissue. The receptors were sampled from a female donor with papillary thyroid cancer or a benign thyroid nodule (not recorded which). Some clones in this sample may be carry-over from other donors' samples.

CDR3 sequence reads: CSAPEGGGKPQHF. The CDR3 DNA is TGCAGTGCTCCTGAGGGGGGCGGTAAGCCCCAGCATTTT. The V gene is TRBV20-1, the J gene TRBJ1-5, with D perhaps matching TRBD1 (6 bases). Germline V lookup: CDR1 DFQATT, CDR2 SNEGSKA (reference sequence). The CDR3 length is 13 residues. Trimming shortened V by 5 bases and J by 8 bases, and 16 bases separated the two germline ends.

This sequence joins TRBV27 and TRBJ1-2, with D possibly being TRBD1 (5 bases). The CDR3 spans 15 residues. The ends were cut back, 3 bases at V and 5 bases at J, with 16 bases in the middle. Per germline, CDR1 MNHEY and CDR2 SMNVEV (reference sequence). This chain's CDR3 is CASSLMGPQYYGYTF. CDR3 sequence (DNA): TGTGCCAGCAGTTTGATGGGACCGCAGTATTATGGCTACACCTTC.

This clone was counted many times. The chain employs TRBV14 and TRBJ2-1, with TRBD2 identical over 10 bases. Germline CDR1 reads SGHDN; CDR2 reads FVKESK. J was trimmed by 12 bases and V by 0 bases; bases with no gene match: 8. The CDR3 length is 15 residues. In nucleotides, the CDR3 is TGTGCCAGCAGCCAAGAAACTAGCGGGATGTATGCGCAGTTCTTC. This sequence encodes CASSQETSGMYAQFF.

This clone is categorized as medium-sized. J is TRBJ2-7 and V is TRBV5-1; tentative D call: TRBD2 (5 bases). The CDR3 is 16 residues long. With 4 bases removed from V and 0 bases from J, the gap between germline ends came to 17 bases. Germline V gives CDR1 SGHRS, CDR2 YFSETQ. CDR3 in DNA: TGCGCCAGCAGCGACGAGGGCTTTTCGGGCTCCTACGAGCAGTACTTC. This encodes CASSDEGFSGSYEQYF.

This clone is labeled medium-sized. Different DNA sequences within this sample yield the same CDR3. The V gene is TRBV28, the J gene TRBJ1-2; D might be TRBD1 (5 bases). Germline V lookup: CDR1 MDHEN, CDR2 SYDVKM. V lost 3 bases to trimming and J lost 4 bases, with 12 bases between them. The CDR3 has 14 amino acids. CDR3: CASSLGGTGYGYTF. The CDR3 DNA reads as TGTGCCAGCAGTTTGGGGGGTACGGGCTATGGCTACACCTTC.